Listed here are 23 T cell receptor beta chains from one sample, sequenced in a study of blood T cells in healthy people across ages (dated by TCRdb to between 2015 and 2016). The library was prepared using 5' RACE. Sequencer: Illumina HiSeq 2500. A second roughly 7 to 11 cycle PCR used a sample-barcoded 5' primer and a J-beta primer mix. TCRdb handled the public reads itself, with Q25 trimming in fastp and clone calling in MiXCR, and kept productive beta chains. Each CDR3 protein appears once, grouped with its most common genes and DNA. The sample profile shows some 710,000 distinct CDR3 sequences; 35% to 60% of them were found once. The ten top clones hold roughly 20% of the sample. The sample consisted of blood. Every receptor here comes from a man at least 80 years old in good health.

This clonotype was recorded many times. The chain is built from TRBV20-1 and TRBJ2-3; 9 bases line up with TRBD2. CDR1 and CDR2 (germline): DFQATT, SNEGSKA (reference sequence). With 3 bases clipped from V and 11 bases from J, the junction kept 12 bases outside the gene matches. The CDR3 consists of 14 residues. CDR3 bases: TGCAGTGCTAGTAGGGCTAGCGGGACCGGGGGGCAGTATTTT. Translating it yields CSASRASGTGGQYF.

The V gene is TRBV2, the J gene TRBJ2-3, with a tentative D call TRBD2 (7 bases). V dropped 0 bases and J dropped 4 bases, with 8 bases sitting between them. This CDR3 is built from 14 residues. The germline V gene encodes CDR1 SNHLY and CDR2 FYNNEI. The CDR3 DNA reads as TGTGCCAGCAGTGAAGCGCGGGGGCCAGATACGCAGTATTTT. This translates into CASSEARGPDTQYF.

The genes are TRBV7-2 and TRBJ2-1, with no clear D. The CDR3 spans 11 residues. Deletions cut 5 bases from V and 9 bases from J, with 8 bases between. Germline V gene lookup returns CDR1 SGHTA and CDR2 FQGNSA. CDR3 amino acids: CASSPRLEQFF. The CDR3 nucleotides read TGTGCCAGCAGCCCCCGTCTTGAGCAGTTCTTC. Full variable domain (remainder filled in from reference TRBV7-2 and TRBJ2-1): GAGVSQSPSNKVTEKGKDVELRCDPISGHTALYWYRQSLGQGLEFLIYFQGNSAPDKSGLPSDRFSAERTGGSVSTLTIQRTQQEDSAVYLCASSPRLEQFFGPGTRLTVL.

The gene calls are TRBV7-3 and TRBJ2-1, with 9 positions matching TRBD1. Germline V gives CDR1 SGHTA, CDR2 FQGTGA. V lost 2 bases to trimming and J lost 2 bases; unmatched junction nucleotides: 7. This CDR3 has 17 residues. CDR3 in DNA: TGTGCCAGCAGCTTACTACCCGGGACAGGGACCTACAATGAGCAGTTCTTC. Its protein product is CASSLLPGTGTYNEQFF. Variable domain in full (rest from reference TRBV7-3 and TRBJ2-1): GAGVSQTPSNKVTEKGKYVELRCDPISGHTALYWYRQSLGQGPEFLIYFQGTGAADDSGLPNDRFFAVRPEGSVSTLKIQRTERGDSAVYLCASSLLPGTGTYNEQFFGPGTRLTVL.

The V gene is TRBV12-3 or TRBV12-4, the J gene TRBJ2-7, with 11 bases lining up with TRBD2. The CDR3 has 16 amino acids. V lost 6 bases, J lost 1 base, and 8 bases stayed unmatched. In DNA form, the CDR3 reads TGTGCCAGCAGCCCAATCGGGACTAGCGGATCCTACGAGCAGTACTTC. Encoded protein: CASSPIGTSGSYEQYF.

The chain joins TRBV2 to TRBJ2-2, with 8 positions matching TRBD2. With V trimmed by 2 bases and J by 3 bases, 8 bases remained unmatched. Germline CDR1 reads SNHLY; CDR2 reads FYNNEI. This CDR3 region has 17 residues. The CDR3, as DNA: TGTGCCAGCAGTGAACAGGGGTCTAGCGGGTACACCGGGGAGCTGTTTTTT. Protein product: CASSEQGSSGYTGELFF.

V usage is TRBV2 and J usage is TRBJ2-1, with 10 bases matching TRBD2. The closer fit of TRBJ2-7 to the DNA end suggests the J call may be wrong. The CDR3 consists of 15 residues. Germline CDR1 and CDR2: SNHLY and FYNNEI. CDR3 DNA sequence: TGTGCCAGCAGCGCTAGCGGGGGACCCTACAATGAGCAGTACTTC. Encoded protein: CASSASGGPYNEQYF.

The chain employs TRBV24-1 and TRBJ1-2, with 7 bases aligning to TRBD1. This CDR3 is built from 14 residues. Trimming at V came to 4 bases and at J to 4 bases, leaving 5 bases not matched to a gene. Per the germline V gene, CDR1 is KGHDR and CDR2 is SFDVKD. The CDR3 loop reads CATSDRDSGYGYTF. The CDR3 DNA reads TGTGCCACCAGTGACCGGGACAGTGGCTATGGCTACACCTTC.

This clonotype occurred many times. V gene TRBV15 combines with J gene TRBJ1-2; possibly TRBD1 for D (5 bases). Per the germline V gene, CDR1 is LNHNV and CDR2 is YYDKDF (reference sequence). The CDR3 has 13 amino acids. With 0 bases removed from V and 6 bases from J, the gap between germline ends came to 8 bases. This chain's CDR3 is CATSREEGDGYTF. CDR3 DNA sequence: TGTGCCACCAGCAGAGAAGAAGGGGATGGCTACACCTTC.

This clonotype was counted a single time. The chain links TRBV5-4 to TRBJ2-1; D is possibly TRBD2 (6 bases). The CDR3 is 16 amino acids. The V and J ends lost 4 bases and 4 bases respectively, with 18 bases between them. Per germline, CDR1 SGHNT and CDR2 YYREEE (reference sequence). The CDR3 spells CASSSKTGVPYNEQFF. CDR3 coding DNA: TGTGCCAGCAGCAGTAAAACGGGAGTGCCATACAATGAGCAGTTCTTC.

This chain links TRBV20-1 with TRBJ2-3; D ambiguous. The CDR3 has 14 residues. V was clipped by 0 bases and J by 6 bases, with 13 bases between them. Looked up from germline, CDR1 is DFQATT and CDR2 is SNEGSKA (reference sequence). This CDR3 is CSARDKLLSDTQYF. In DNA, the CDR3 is TGCAGTGCTAGAGATAAGCTTCTTTCGGATACGCAGTATTTT.

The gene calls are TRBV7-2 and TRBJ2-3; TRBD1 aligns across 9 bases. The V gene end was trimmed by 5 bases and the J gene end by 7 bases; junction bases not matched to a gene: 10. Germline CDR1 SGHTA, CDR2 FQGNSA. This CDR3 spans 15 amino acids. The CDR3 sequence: CASSLTGGNGYTQYF. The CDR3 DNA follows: TGTGCCAGCAGCCTCACAGGGGGCAACGGTTATACGCAGTATTTT. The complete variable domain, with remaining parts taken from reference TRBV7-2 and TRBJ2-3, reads GAGVSQSPSNKVTEKGKDVELRCDPISGHTALYWYRQSLGQGLEFLIYFQGNSAPDKSGLPSDRFSAERTGGSVSTLTIQRTQQEDSAVYLCASSLTGGNGYTQYFGPGTRLTVL.

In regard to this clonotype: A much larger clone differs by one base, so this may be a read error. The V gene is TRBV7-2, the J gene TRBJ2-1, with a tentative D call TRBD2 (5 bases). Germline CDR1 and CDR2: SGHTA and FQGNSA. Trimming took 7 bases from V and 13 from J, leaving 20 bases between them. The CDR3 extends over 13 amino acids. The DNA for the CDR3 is TGTGCCAGCAACACAAGGACGGAGCGGACCCAGTTCTTC. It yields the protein CASNTRTERTQFF.

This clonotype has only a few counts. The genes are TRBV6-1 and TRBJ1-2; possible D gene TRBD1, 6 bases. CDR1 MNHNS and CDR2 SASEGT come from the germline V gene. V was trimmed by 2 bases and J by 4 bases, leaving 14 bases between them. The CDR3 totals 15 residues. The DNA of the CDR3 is TGTGCCAGCAGTGAATTTGACAGGACTGGCTATGGCTACACCTTC. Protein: CASSEFDRTGYGYTF.

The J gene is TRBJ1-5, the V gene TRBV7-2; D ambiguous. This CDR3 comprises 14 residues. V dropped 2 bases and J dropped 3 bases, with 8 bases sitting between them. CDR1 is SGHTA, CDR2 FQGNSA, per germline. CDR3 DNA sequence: TGTGCCAGCAGCTTATTCGCAGTCAATCAGCCCCAGCATTTT. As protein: CASSLFAVNQPQHF.

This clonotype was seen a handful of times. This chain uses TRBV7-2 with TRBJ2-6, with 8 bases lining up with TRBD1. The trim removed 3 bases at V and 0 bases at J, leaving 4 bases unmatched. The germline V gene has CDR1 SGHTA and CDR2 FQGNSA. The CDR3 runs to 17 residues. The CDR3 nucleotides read TGTGCCAGCAGCTTGACCGGGACAGGCTCTGGGGCCAACGTCCTGACTTTC. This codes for CASSLTGTGSGANVLTF.

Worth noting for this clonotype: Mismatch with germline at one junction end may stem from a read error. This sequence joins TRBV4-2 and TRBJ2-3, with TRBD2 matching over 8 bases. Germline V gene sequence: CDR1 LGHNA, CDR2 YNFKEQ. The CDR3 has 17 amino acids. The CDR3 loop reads CAGSQEGLARIPDTQYF. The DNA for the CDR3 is TGTGCCGGCAGCCAAGAAGGACTAGCTAGAATCCCAGATACGCAGTATTTT.

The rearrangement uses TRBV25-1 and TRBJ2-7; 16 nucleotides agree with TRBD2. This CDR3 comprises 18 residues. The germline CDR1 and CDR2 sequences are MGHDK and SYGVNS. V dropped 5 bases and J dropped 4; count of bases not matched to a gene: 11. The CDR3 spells CASSTGTSGRATPYEQYF. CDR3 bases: TGTGCCAGCAGTACCGGGACTAGCGGGAGGGCCACACCTTACGAGCAGTACTTC.

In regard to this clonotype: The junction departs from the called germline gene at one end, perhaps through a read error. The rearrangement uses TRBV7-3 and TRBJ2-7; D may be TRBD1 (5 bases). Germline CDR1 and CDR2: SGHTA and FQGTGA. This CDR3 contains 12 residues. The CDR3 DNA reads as TGTGCCAGCGGCAGGGAAGGATACGCGCAGTACTTC. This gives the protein CASGREGYAQYF. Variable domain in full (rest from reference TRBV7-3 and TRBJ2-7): GAGVSQTPSNKVTEKGKYVELRCDPISGHTALYWYRQSLGQGPEFLIYFQGTGAADDSGLPNDRFFAVRPEGSVSTLKIQRTERGDSAVYLCASGREGYAQYFGPGTRLTVT.

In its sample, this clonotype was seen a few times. The CDR3 nucleotides read TGTGCCAGCAGCATCCTCGCCGGGGAGCTGTTTTTT. It specifies CASSILAGELFF. The chain recombines TRBV7-2 with TRBJ2-2, with D hard to call. Germline CDR1 and CDR2: SGHTA and FQGNSA. This CDR3 comprises 12 residues. V was cut by 5 bases and J by 6 bases, with 7 bases left in between.

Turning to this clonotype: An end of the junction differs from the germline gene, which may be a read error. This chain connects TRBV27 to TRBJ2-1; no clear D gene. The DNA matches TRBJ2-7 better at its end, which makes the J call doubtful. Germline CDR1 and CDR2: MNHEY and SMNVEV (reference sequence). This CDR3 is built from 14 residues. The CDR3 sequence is CASSVSRSYNEQYF. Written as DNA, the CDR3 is TGTGCCAGCAGTGTATCCCGCTCCTACAATGAGCAGTACTTC.

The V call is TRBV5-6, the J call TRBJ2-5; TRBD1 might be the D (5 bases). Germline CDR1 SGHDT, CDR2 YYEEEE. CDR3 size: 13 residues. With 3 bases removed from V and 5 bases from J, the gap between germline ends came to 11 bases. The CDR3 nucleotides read TGTGCCAGCAGCTCTGACAGCCGTGAGACCCAGTACTTC. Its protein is CASSSDSRETQYF.

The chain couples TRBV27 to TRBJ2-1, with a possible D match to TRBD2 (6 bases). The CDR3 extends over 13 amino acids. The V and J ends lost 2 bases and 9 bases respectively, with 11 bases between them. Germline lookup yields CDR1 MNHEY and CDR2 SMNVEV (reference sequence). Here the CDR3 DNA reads TGTGCCAGCAGTTTACGGGGGTTCGCTGAGCAGTTCTTC. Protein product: CASSLRGFAEQFF.